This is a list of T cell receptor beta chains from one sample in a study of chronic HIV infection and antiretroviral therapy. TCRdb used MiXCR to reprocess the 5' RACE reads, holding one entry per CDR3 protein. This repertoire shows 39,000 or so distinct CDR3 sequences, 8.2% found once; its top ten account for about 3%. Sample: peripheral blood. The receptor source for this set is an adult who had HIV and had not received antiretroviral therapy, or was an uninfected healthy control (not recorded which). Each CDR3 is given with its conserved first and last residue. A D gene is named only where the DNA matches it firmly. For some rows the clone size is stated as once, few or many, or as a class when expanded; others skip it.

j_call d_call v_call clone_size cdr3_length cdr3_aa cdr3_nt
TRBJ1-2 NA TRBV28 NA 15 CASRSDRYSNYGYTF TGTGCCAGCAGGTCTGACAGATACTCTAACTATGGCTACACCTTC
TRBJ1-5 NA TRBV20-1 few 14 CSAREGDVNQPQHF TGCAGTGCTAGAGAAGGGGATGTCAATCAGCCCCAGCATTTT
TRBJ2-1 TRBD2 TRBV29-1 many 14 CSVARTSGIGEQFF TGCAGCGTTGCTAGGACTAGCGGCATTGGTGAGCAGTTCTTC
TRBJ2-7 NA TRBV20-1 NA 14 CSTPRGGSPYEQYF TGCAGTACTCCTCGCGGAGGGAGCCCCTACGAGCAGTACTTC
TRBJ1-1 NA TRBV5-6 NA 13 CASSLVGIPDAFF TGTGCCAGCAGCTTGGTAGGGATACCCGACGCTTTCTTT
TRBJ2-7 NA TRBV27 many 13 CASSLGHRYEQYF TGTGCCAGCAGTTTAGGGCACCGGTACGAGCAGTACTTC
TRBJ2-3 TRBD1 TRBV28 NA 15 CASSPTGGGTDTQYF TGTGCCAGCAGTCCGACAGGGGGCGGCACAGATACGCAGTATTTT
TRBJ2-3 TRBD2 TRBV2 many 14 CASSVAGGPNTQYF TGTGCCAGCAGTGTAGCGGGAGGGCCAAATACGCAGTATTTT
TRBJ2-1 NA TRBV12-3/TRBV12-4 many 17 CASSLVSSSGAYNEQFF TGTGCCAGCAGTTTAGTCTCTTCCAGCGGAGCCTACAATGAGCAGTTCTTC
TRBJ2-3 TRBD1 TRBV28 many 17 CASSGTMNRGLTDTQYF TGTGCCAGCAGTGGGACCATGAACAGGGGGCTCACAGATACGCAGTATTTT
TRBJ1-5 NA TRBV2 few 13 CASSGGLKEPQHF TGTGCCAGCAGTGGGGGCCTTAAGGAGCCCCAGCATTTT
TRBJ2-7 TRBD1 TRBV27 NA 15 CASSDRDRSSYEQYF TGTGCCAGCAGTGATCGGGACAGGAGCTCCTACGAGCAGTACTTC
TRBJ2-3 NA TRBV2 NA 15 CASRRGGAGTDTQYF TGTGCCAGCAGACGCGGGGGCGCAGGCACAGATACGCAGTATTTT
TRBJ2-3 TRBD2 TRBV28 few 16 CASSVGGTSGTDTQYF TGTGCCAGCAGCGTAGGCGGGACTAGCGGCACAGATACGCAGTATTTT
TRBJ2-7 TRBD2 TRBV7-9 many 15 CASSPQAGYSYEQYF TGTGCCAGCAGCCCTCAAGCGGGGTACTCCTACGAGCAGTACTTC
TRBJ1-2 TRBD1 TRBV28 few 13 CASSSKGAQGYTF TGTGCCAGCAGTTCAAAGGGGGCGCAGGGCTACACCTTC
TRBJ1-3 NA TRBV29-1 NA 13 CSALVVRGNTIYF TGCAGCGCACTAGTGGTTCGTGGAAACACCATATATTTT
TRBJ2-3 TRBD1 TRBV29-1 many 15 CSVAPDRGLGDTQYF TGCAGCGTCGCCCCAGACAGGGGGCTAGGGGATACGCAGTATTTT
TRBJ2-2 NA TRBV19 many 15 CASSIWQGNTGELFF TGTGCCAGTAGTATATGGCAGGGGAACACCGGGGAGCTGTTTTTT
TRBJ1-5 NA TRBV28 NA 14 CASSLSAVTQPQHF TGTGCCAGCAGTTTATCCGCAGTAACTCAGCCCCAGCATTTT
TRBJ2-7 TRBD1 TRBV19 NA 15 CASSSRDRRIDEQYF TGTGCCAGTAGTTCGCGGGACAGGAGGATCGACGAGCAGTACTTC
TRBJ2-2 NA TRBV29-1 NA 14 CSVERAQIPGELFF TGCAGCGTTGAAAGGGCCCAGATCCCCGGGGAGCTGTTTTTT
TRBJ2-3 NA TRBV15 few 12 CATSRDIYTQYF TGTGCCACCAGCAGAGATATATATACGCAGTATTTT
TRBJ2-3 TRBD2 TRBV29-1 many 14 CSVGTSGRADTQYF TGCAGCGTCGGGACTAGCGGGAGGGCAGATACGCAGTATTTT
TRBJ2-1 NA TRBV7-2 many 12 CASSLARVEQFF TGTGCCAGCAGCTTAGCTCGGGTTGAGCAGTTCTTC
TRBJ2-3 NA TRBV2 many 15 CASSPEGGLSDTQYF TGTGCCAGCAGCCCTGAGGGGGGGCTCTCAGATACGCAGTATTTT
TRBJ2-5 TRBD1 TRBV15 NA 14 CATSSDRGRETQYF TGTGCCACCAGCTCTGACAGGGGGCGGGAGACCCAGTACTTC
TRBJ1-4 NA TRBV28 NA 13 CASFRQANEKLFF TGTGCCAGCTTCAGACAGGCTAATGAAAAACTGTTTTTT
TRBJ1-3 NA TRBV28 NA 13 CASSLTAGNTIYF TGTGCCAGCAGTCTAACAGCGGGAAACACCATATATTTT
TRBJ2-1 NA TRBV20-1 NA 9 CSAAIEQFF TGCAGTGCCGCGATCGAGCAGTTCTTC
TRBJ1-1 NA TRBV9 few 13 CASSVVANTEAFF TGTGCCAGCAGCGTAGTGGCGAATACTGAAGCTTTCTTT
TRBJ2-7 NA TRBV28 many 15 CASSLIEGFVYEQYF TGTGCCAGCAGTTTGATCGAGGGGTTCGTATACGAGCAGTACTTC
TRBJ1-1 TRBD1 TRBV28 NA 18 CASSWAGGAITMNTEAFF TGTGCCAGCAGTTGGGCAGGGGGCGCAATTACGATGAACACTGAAGCTTTCTTT
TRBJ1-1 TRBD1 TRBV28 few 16 CASSDLDRAQNTEAFF TGTGCCAGCAGTGACCTAGACAGGGCTCAGAACACTGAAGCTTTCTTT
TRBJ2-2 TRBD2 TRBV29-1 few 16 CSVGVAGDPNTGELFF TGCAGCGTTGGAGTAGCGGGAGACCCGAACACCGGGGAGCTGTTTTTT
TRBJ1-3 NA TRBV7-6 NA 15 CASSLESRTGNTIYF TGTGCCAGCAGCTTAGAAAGCAGGACTGGAAACACCATATATTTT
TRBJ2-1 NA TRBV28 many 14 CASRIRQIYNEQFF TGTGCCAGCAGAATTAGACAGATTTACAATGAGCAGTTCTTC
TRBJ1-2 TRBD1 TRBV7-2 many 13 CASRGDSNYGYTF TGTGCCAGCAGAGGGGACAGTAACTATGGCTACACCTTC
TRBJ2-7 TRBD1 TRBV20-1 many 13 CSARPGQSYEQYF TGCAGTGCTAGGCCGGGACAGAGCTACGAGCAGTACTTC
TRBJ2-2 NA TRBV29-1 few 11 CSVVSTGELFF TGCAGCGTTGTGTCTACCGGGGAGCTGTTTTTT
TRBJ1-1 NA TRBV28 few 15 CASSPRQFMNTEAFF TGTGCCAGCAGTCCCCGACAGTTTATGAACACTGAAGCTTTCTTT